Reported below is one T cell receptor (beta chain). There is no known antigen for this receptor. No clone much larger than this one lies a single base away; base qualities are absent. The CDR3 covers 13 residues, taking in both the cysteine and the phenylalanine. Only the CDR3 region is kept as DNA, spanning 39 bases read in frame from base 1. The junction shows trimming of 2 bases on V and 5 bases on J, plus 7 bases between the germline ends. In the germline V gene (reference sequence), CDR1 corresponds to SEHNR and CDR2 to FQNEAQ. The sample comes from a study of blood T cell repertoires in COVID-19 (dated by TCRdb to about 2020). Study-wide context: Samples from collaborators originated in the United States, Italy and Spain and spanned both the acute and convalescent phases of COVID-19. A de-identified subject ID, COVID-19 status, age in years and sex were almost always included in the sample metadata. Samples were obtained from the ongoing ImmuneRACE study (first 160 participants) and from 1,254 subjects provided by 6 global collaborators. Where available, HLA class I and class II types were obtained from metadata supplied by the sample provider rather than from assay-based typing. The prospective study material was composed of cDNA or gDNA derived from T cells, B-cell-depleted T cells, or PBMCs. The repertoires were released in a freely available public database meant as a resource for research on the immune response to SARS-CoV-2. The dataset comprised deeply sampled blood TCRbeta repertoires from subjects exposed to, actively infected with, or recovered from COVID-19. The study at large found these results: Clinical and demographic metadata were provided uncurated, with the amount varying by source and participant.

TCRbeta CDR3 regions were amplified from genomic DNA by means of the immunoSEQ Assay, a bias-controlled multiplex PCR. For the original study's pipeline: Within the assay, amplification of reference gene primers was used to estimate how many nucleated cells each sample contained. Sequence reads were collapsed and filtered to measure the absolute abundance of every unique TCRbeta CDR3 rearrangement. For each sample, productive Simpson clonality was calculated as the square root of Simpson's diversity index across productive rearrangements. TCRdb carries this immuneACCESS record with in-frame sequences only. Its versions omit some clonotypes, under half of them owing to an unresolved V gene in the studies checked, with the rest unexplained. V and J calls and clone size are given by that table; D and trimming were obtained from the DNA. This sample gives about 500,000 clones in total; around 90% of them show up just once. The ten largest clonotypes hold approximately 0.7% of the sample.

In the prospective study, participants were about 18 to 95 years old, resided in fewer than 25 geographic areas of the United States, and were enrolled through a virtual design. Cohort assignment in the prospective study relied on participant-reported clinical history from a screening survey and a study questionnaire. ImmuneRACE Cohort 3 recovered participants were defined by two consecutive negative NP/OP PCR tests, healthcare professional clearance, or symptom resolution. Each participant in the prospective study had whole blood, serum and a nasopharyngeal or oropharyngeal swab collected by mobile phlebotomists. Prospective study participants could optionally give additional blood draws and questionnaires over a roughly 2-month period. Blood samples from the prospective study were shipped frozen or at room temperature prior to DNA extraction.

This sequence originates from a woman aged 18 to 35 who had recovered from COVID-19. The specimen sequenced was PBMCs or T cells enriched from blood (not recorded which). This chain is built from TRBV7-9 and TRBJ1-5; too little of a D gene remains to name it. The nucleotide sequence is TGTGCCAGCAGCTTATCCAGCGATCAGCCCCAGCATTTT. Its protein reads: CASSLSSDQPQHF.